This is a list of T cell receptor beta chains from one sample in a study of blood T cell repertoires in COVID-19. The protocol was immunoSEQ multiplex PCR, while the TCRdb copy is restricted to in-frame clones and leaves out a portion. Here the sample spans about 190,000 clones, around 80% being singletons. The sequencing input was peripheral blood. These receptors were obtained from a human donor in a cohort sampled during active COVID-19. Both conserved end residues are part of each CDR3. A D gene is named only where the DNA matches it firmly. For some rows the clone size is stated as once, few or many, or as a class when expanded; others skip it.

DNA: TGTGCCAGCAGTGAGGGAAACACTGAAGCTTTCTTT
CDR3: CASSEGNTEAFF
size: once
J: TRBJ1-1
D: .
V: TRBV28
length: 12

DNA: TGTGCCAGCAGCTTGGCGGGACAGCGTTTGGGTGAGCAGTACTTC
CDR3: CASSLAGQRLGEQYF
size: .
J: TRBJ2-7
D: TRBD1
V: TRBV5-4
length: 15

DNA: TGTGCCAGCAGCCAAGATGCGCGAGATCAGCCCCAGCATTTT
CDR3: CASSQDARDQPQHF
size: .
J: TRBJ1-5
D: .
V: TRBV3-1/TRBV3-2
length: 14

DNA: TGTGCCAGCAGCACCTCCAGGGATGGAAACACCATATATTTT
CDR3: CASSTSRDGNTIYF
size: .
J: TRBJ1-3
D: .
V: TRBV28
length: 14

DNA: TGTGCCAGCAGCGAAGGGACAGGGGGTATCGACGAGCAGTACTTC
CDR3: CASSEGTGGIDEQYF
size: .
J: TRBJ2-7
D: TRBD1
V: TRBV9
length: 15

DNA: TGTGCCAGCCGACCGGGACTAGCGGGAGTGGGCCAAGAGACCCAGTACTTC
CDR3: CASRPGLAGVGQETQYF
size: .
J: TRBJ2-5
D: TRBD2
V: TRBV19
length: 17

DNA: TGTGCCAGCAGCCAGTTAAGTAGAACTGAAGCTTTCTTT
CDR3: CASSQLSRTEAFF
size: few
J: TRBJ1-1
D: .
V: TRBV3-1/TRBV3-2
length: 13

DNA: TGTGCCAGCAGTTACTCGAGCGGGGGCAATCAGCCCCAGCATTTT
CDR3: CASSYSSGGNQPQHF
size: .
J: TRBJ1-5
D: .
V: TRBV6-5
length: 15

DNA: TGTGCCAGCAGCTTGATTGAGAGAAACACCATATATTTT
CDR3: CASSLIERNTIYF
size: .
J: TRBJ1-3
D: .
V: TRBV5-6
length: 13

DNA: TGTGCCAGCAGCCTGAGCGGGTCGGCCTACAATGAGCAGTTCTTC
CDR3: CASSLSGSAYNEQFF
size: .
J: TRBJ2-1
D: .
V: TRBV3-1/TRBV3-2
length: 15

DNA: TGCGCCAGCCGATCACAACTAGCGGGAGAGACCGGGGAGCTGTTTTTT
CDR3: CASRSQLAGETGELFF
size: .
J: TRBJ2-2
D: TRBD2
V: TRBV5-1
length: 16

DNA: TGTGCCGCTCTACGGGAAGATACGCAGTATTTT
CDR3: CAALREDTQYF
size: once
J: TRBJ2-3
D: .
V: TRBV6-5
length: 11

DNA: TGCGCCAGCAGCACTCCCGGGACAGAAGAGACCCAGTACTTC
CDR3: CASSTPGTEETQYF
size: .
J: TRBJ2-5
D: TRBD1
V: TRBV5-1
length: 14

DNA: TGTGCCAGCAGCCTCGACAGGCCAAGCCACTATGGCTACACCTTC
CDR3: CASSLDRPSHYGYTF
size: .
J: TRBJ1-2
D: .
V: TRBV6-6
length: 15

DNA: TGTGCCAGTTCTCACCGCGGTCAAGGCCAGGGCTACACCTTC
CDR3: CASSHRGQGQGYTF
size: few
J: TRBJ1-2
D: .
V: TRBV19
length: 14

DNA: TGTGCCAGCAGTTTCTCGGGGGGCAGTGGCTACACCTTC
CDR3: CASSFSGGSGYTF
size: .
J: TRBJ1-2
D: .
V: TRBV27
length: 13

DNA: TGCGCCAGCAGCTTGGTACTAGCAGGCAAACAGTCCTACAATGAGCAGTTCTTC
CDR3: CASSLVLAGKQSYNEQFF
size: .
J: TRBJ2-1
D: .
V: TRBV5-1
length: 18

DNA: TGCGCCAGCACCCAAGGGGGTCCCTATAATTCACCCCTCCACTTT
CDR3: CASTQGGPYNSPLHF
size: .
J: TRBJ1-6
D: .
V: TRBV5-1
length: 15

DNA: TGTGCCAGCAGTTTAATCAGGGGAGGGTATCAGCCCCAGCATTTT
CDR3: CASSLIRGGYQPQHF
size: .
J: TRBJ1-5
D: .
V: TRBV28
length: 15

DNA: TGTGCCAGCAGTGAAAGGTCAGGCCTAAATAAAACCTTC
CDR3: CASSERSGLNKTF
size: .
J: TRBJ1-2
D: .
V: TRBV6-1
length: 13

DNA: TGTGCCACCTCGACAGTGTCCGGCACTGAAGCTTTCTTT
CDR3: CATSTVSGTEAFF
size: .
J: TRBJ1-1
D: .
V: TRBV19
length: 13

DNA: TGTGCCAGCAGCTCGAACTATGGCTACACCTTC
CDR3: CASSSNYGYTF
size: .
J: TRBJ1-2
D: .
V: TRBV7-9
length: 11

DNA: TGTGCCAGCATCTACACTGAAGCTTTCTTT
CDR3: CASIYTEAFF
size: .
J: TRBJ1-1
D: .
V: TRBV2
length: 10

DNA: TGTGCCAGCAGCCAAGATCGAGACGGGATTAGCACAGATACGCAGTATTTT
CDR3: CASSQDRDGISTDTQYF
size: few
J: TRBJ2-3
D: .
V: TRBV4-2
length: 17